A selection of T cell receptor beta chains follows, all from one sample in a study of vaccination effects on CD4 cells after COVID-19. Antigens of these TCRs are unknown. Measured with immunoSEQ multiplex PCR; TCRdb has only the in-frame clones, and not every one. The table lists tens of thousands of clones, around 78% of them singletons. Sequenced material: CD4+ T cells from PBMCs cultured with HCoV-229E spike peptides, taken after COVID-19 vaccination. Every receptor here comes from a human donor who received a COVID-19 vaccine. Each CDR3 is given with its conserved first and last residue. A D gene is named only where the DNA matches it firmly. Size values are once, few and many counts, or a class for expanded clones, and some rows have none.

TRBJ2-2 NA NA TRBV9 CASSAEYGGLHPGELFF TGTGCCAGCAGCGCCGAATATGGGGGCCTTCATCCCGGGGAGCTGTTTTTT
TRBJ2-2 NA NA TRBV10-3 CAISESGNTGELFF TGTGCCATCAGTGAGTCGGGAAACACCGGGGAGCTGTTTTTT
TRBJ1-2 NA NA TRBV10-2 CASSGTVDGYTF TGCGCCAGCAGTGGAACAGTTGATGGCTACACCTTC
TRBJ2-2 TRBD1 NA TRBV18 CASSWTGSVTGELFF TGTGCCAGCTCATGGACAGGGTCAGTAACCGGGGAGCTGTTTTTT
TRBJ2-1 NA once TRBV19 CASSGFSPSSYNEQFF TGTGCCAGTAGTGGATTTTCCCCCAGCTCCTACAATGAGCAGTTCTTC
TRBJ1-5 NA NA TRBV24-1 CATSVTNDQPQHF TGTGCCACCAGTGTCACTAACGATCAGCCCCAGCATTTT
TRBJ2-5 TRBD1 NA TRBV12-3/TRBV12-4 CASRSTGVETQYF TGTGCCAGCAGGTCGACAGGGGTAGAGACCCAGTACTTC
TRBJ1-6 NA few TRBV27 CASSSYGVVLHF TGTGCCAGCAGTTCCTACGGGGTTGTCCTCCACTTT
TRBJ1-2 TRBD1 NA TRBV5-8 CASSLGETDRGWVYGYTF TGTGCCAGCAGCTTGGGGGAGACGGACAGGGGTTGGGTCTATGGCTACACCTTC
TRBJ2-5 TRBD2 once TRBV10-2 CASSEGVAGGQETQYF TGCGCCAGCAGTGAGGGAGTAGCGGGGGGGCAAGAGACCCAGTACTTC
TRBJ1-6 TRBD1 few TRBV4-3 CASSQEWTGAGSPLHF TGCGCCAGCAGCCAAGAGTGGACAGGGGCAGGCTCACCCCTCCACTTT
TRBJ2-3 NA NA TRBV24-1 CATSDSKGLYTQYF TGTGCCACCAGTGATTCAAAGGGCCTTTATACGCAGTATTTT
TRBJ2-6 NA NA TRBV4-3 CASSQDGYRSTGANVLTF TGCGCCAGCAGCCAAGATGGGTACAGATCTACTGGGGCCAACGTCCTGACTTTC
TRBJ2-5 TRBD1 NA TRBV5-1 CASSLSGDRDQTQYF TGCGCCAGCAGCTTGTCCGGGGACAGGGACCAGACCCAGTACTTC
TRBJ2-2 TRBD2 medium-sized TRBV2 CASSALAGRNTGELFF TGTGCCAGCAGTGCACTAGCGGGGAGGAACACCGGGGAGCTGTTTTTT
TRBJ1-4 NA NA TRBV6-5 CASKRDIGEKLFF TGTGCCAGCAAGCGGGACATCGGGGAAAAACTGTTTTTT
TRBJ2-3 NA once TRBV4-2 CASSYGQRGTDTQYF TGTGCCAGCAGCTATGGACAGCGTGGCACAGATACGCAGTATTTT
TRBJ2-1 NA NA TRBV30 CAWQGFYNEQFF TGTGCCTGGCAGGGCTTTTACAATGAGCAGTTCTTC
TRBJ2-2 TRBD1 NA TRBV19 CASSIIPGGPGELFF TGTGCCAGTAGTATAATTCCAGGGGGTCCCGGGGAGCTGTTTTTT
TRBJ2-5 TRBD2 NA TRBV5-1 CASSLRMASGGASRVQETQYF TGCGCCAGCAGCTTGAGAATGGCTAGCGGGGGGGCTAGCCGAGTTCAAGAGACCCAGTACTTC
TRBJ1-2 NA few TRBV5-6 CASSLQGAKAYGYTF TGTGCCAGCAGCTTACAGGGCGCAAAGGCCTATGGCTACACCTTC
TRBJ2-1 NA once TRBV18 CASSPIVPTPKYNEQFF TGTGCCAGCTCACCAATTGTTCCCACACCAAAATACAATGAGCAGTTCTTC
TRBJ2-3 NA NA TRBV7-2 CASSSGTGTDTQYF TGTGCCAGCAGCTCCGGAACGGGGACAGATACGCAGTATTTT
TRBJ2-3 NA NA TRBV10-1 CASSEITDTQYF TGCGCCAGCAGTGAGATCACAGATACGCAGTATTTT
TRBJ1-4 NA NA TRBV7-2 CASSLAGINEKLFF TGTGCCAGCAGCTTAGCCGGGATTAATGAAAAACTGTTTTTT
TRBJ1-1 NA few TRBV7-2 CASSYLGLNTEAFF TGTGCCAGCAGCTACCTGGGCCTCAACACTGAAGCTTTCTTT
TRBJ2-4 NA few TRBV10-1 CASSEYGWNIQYF TGCGCCAGCAGTGAGTACGGATGGAACATTCAGTACTTC
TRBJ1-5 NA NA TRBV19 CASSINRAQPDMGNQPQHF TGTGCCAGTAGTATTAACAGGGCACAGCCTGACATGGGCAATCAGCCCCAGCATTTT
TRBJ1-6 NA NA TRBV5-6 CASSSRDSSYNSPLHF TGTGCCAGCAGCTCCAGAGACAGCTCCTATAATTCACCCCTCCACTTT
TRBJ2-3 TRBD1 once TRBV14 CASSRDRGTDTQYF TGTGCCAGCAGCAGGGACAGGGGAACAGATACGCAGTATTTT
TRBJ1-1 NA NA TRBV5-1 CASSLAAGVNTEAFF TGCGCCAGCAGCTTGGCCGCAGGGGTGAACACTGAAGCTTTCTTT
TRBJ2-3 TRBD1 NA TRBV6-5 CASRGQGGTDTQYF TGTGCCAGCAGGGGACAGGGTGGCACAGATACGCAGTATTTT
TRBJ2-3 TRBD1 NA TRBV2 CASRSWGQGGSDTQYF TGTGCCAGCAGGTCGTGGGGACAGGGGGGGTCAGATACGCAGTATTTT
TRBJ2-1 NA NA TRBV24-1 CATSDNRGRDNEQFF TGTGCCACCAGTGACAACAGGGGGAGGGACAATGAGCAGTTCTTC
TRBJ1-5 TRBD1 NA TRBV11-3 CASSGGEKGQVSNQPQHF TGTGCCAGCAGCGGTGGGGAGAAGGGACAGGTGAGCAATCAGCCCCAGCATTTT
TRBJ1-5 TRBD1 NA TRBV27 CASSQGARQPQHF TGTGCCAGCAGTCAGGGGGCGCGTCAGCCCCAGCATTTT
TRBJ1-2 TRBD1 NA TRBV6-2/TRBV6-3 CASSDRDRGSDGYTF TGTGCCAGCAGTGACCGGGACAGGGGGTCCGATGGCTACACCTTC
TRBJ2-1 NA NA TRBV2 CASSEVGGLAYNEQFF TGTGCCAGCAGTGAAGTTGGGGGATTGGCCTACAATGAGCAGTTCTTC
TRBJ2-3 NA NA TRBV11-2 CASSSGTDTQYF TGTGCCAGCAGTTCGGGGACAGATACGCAGTATTTT
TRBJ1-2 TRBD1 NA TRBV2 CASSAGTGPYGYTF TGTGCCAGCAGTGCCGGGACAGGACCCTATGGCTACACCTTC
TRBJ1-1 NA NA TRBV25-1 CASTKGGATEAFF TGTGCCAGCACCAAGGGGGGGGCCACTGAAGCTTTCTTT
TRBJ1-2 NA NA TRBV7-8 CASSLARGPVYGYTF TGTGCCAGCAGCTTAGCCCGGGGACCGGTCTATGGCTACACCTTC
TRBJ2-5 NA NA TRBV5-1 CASSSGTAQETQYF TGCGCCAGCAGTTCAGGGACTGCTCAAGAGACCCAGTACTTC
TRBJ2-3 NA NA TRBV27 CASSHAYLAADTDTQYF TGTGCCAGCAGCCATGCTTACCTAGCCGCAGACACAGATACGCAGTATTTT
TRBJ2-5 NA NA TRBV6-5 CASSRFYAWETQYF TGTGCCAGCAGCAGGTTTTATGCTTGGGAGACCCAGTACTTC
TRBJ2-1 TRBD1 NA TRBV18 CASSPQGASYNEQFF TGTGCCAGCTCGCCCCAGGGGGCGTCCTACAATGAGCAGTTCTTC
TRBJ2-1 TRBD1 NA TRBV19 CASSRGTGTGYNEQFF TGTGCCAGTAGTAGGGGGACCGGGACAGGTTACAATGAGCAGTTCTTC
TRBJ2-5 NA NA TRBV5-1 CASSPSVDTETQYF TGCGCCAGCAGCCCGTCCGTGGATACAGAGACCCAGTACTTC
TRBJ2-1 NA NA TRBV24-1 CATSDSWESSYNEQFF TGTGCCACCAGTGATTCATGGGAGAGCTCCTACAATGAGCAGTTCTTC
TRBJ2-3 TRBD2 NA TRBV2 CASTWTSVADTQYF TGTGCCAGCACTTGGACTAGCGTGGCAGATACGCAGTATTTT
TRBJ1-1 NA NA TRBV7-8 CASSSTEGRIGAEAFF TGTGCCAGCAGCTCCACAGAGGGACGCATAGGGGCTGAAGCTTTCTTT
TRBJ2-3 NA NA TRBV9 CASSPITGTDTQYF TGTGCCAGCAGCCCCATTACAGGCACAGATACGCAGTATTTT